The T cell receptor beta chain described here comes from a study of cytotoxic CD8 clonotypes in ibrutinib-treated CLL. Trimming took 5 bases from V and 12 from J, leaving 11 bases between them. The CDR3 has 12 residues. CDR1 and CDR2 from the germline V gene are MNHEY and SMNVEV (reference sequence). This clone was recorded a few times. Sequenced by immunoSEQ multiplex PCR; TCRdb stores in-frame clones only, minus some. Of 100,000 to 150,000 clones in the sample, approximately 83% are singletons; the top ten hold 2% to 2.5%. The genes are TRBV27 and TRBJ1-6; D gene unclear. The sequence was collected from a human donor with chronic lymphocytic leukemia. Source: PBMCs, taken after 24 months of ibrutinib treatment. The DNA for the CDR3 is TGTGCCAGCAGTCAAGGACGGGAACCCCTCCACTTT. This sequence encodes CASSQGREPLHF.